A selection of T cell receptor beta chains follows, all from one sample in a study of blood T cell repertoires in COVID-19. Generated by immunoSEQ multiplex PCR, the TCRdb table keeps only in-frame clones and is missing some. Here the sample spans roughly 300,000 clones, roughly nine tenths being singletons. Sequencing was carried out using peripheral blood. All receptors come from a young man who had recovered from COVID-19. CDR3s include the opening cysteine and the closing phenylalanine or tryptophan. The D gene is left open where the match is weak. A clone size is listed for some rows: how often the clone was seen (once, few, many), or a class if it is expanded.

CDR3 protein,CDR3 DNA,J gene,clone size,D gene,V gene
CASSRWLADSDTQYF,TGTGCCAGTAGTAGGTGGCTGGCGGATTCAGATACGCAGTATTTT,TRBJ2-3,NA,NA,TRBV19
CASTEWGQGNSPLHF,TGTGCCAGCACCGAGTGGGGACAGGGGAATTCACCCCTCCACTTT,TRBJ1-6,once,TRBD1,TRBV7-2
CATSTGSYEQYF,TGTGCCACCAGCACAGGGTCCTACGAGCAGTACTTC,TRBJ2-7,once,NA,TRBV27
CASSSRTLSSGNTIYF,TGTGCCAGCAGCTCCCGGACTCTGTCCTCTGGAAACACCATATATTTT,TRBJ1-3,NA,NA,TRBV7-6
CASSAWTGEDQPQHF,TGTGCCAGCAGCGCCTGGACAGGGGAGGATCAGCCCCAGCATTTT,TRBJ1-5,NA,TRBD1,TRBV7-2
CASRGGGSTEAFF,TGTGCCAGCAGGGGTGGAGGGTCCACTGAAGCTTTCTTT,TRBJ1-1,NA,NA,TRBV9
CASSVRIGGNTEAFF,TGTGCCAGCAGCGTCCGGATAGGCGGGAACACTGAAGCTTTCTTT,TRBJ1-1,few,NA,TRBV11-2
CASSHRDSPTKQYF,TGTGCCAGTAGTCACCGGGACAGTCCTACGAAGCAGTACTTC,TRBJ2-7,NA,TRBD1,TRBV19
CASSAAGGVEQFF,TGTGCCAGCAGTGCCGCGGGGGGGGTTGAGCAGTTCTTC,TRBJ2-1,NA,TRBD2,TRBV2
CASSVDPYGNEQFF,TGTGCCAGCAGCGTAGATCCTTACGGGAATGAGCAGTTCTTC,TRBJ2-1,NA,NA,TRBV9
CASSPQNRGRSTEAFF,TGTGCCAGCTCACCACAGAACAGGGGGCGAAGCACTGAAGCTTTCTTT,TRBJ1-1,NA,TRBD1,TRBV18
CASSLEREGPQFF,TGTGCCAGCAGCTTAGAGCGGGAGGGCCCTCAGTTCTTC,TRBJ2-1,NA,TRBD2,TRBV7-2
CASSYGTGRETQYF,TGTGCCAGCAGTTACGGGACAGGGAGGGAGACCCAGTACTTC,TRBJ2-5,NA,TRBD1,TRBV6-2/TRBV6-3
CAWALGGLGNEQFF,TGTGCCTGGGCCCTCGGGGGTTTGGGGAATGAGCAGTTCTTC,TRBJ2-1,NA,NA,TRBV30
CASSVGSGRTYNEQFF,TGTGCCAGCAGCGTAGGAAGCGGGAGGACCTACAATGAGCAGTTCTTC,TRBJ2-1,NA,TRBD2,TRBV9
CASSYGQSYEQYF,TGTGCCAGCAGTTACGGACAGTCCTACGAGCAGTACTTC,TRBJ2-7,NA,NA,TRBV6-5
CASSTGTGGNSDTQYF,TGTGCCAGCAGCACCGGGACAGGGGGCAACTCAGATACGCAGTATTTT,TRBJ2-3,NA,TRBD1,TRBV5-4
CASSAPHTGELFF,TGTGCCAGCAGCGCGCCCCACACCGGGGAGCTGTTTTTT,TRBJ2-2,NA,NA,TRBV5-6
CASSFNAGATPYEQYF,TGTGCCAGCAGCTTTAACGCGGGGGCTACCCCCTACGAGCAGTACTTC,TRBJ2-7,NA,NA,TRBV5-6
CASSYPGGSNTGELFF,TGTGCCAGCAGTTACCCGGGGGGATCGAACACCGGGGAGCTGTTTTTT,TRBJ2-2,NA,TRBD2,TRBV6-5
CASSQTEGARTDTQYF,TGTGCCAGCAGCCAAACCGAGGGGGCGCGTACAGATACGCAGTATTTT,TRBJ2-3,few,TRBD1,TRBV3-1/TRBV3-2
CASKSTRENYEQYF,TGTGCCAGCAAGTCCACTCGGGAGAACTACGAGCAGTACTTC,TRBJ2-7,few,NA,TRBV6-6
CASSGGTSGRNEQFF,TGTGCCAGCAGTGGGGGGACTAGCGGTCGCAATGAGCAGTTCTTC,TRBJ2-1,once,TRBD2,TRBV27
CASSLVGGASSYEQYF,TGTGCCAGCAGCTTGGTGGGGGGGGCTAGCTCCTACGAGCAGTACTTC,TRBJ2-7,NA,NA,TRBV5-4
CASRGGGYGYTF,TGTGCCAGTAGAGGGGGTGGCTATGGCTACACCTTC,TRBJ1-2,NA,NA,TRBV27
CASSSGGTANTEAFF,TGCGCCAGCAGCTCGGGAGGGACGGCGAACACTGAAGCTTTCTTT,TRBJ1-1,NA,NA,TRBV5-1
CASSPDWTYQFF,TGTGCCAGCAGCCCGGACTGGACCTATCAGTTCTTC,TRBJ2-1,NA,NA,TRBV27